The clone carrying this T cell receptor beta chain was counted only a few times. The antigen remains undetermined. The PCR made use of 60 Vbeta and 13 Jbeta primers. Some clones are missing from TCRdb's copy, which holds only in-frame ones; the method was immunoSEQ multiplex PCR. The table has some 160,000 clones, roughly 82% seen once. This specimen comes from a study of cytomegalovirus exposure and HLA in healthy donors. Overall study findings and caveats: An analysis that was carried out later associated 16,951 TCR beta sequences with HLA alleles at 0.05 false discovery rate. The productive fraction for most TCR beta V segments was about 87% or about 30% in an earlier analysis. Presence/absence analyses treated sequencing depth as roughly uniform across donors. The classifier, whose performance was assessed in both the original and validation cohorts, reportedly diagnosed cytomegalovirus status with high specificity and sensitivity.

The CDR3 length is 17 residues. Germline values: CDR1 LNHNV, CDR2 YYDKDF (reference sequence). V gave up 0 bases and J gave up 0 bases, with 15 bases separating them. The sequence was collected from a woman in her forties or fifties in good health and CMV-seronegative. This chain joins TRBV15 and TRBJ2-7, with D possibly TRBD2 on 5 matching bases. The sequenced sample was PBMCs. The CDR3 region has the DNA TGTGCCACCAGCAGAGATATTGGAGGCGGATACTCCTACGAGCAGTACTTC. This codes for CATSRDIGGGYSYEQYF.